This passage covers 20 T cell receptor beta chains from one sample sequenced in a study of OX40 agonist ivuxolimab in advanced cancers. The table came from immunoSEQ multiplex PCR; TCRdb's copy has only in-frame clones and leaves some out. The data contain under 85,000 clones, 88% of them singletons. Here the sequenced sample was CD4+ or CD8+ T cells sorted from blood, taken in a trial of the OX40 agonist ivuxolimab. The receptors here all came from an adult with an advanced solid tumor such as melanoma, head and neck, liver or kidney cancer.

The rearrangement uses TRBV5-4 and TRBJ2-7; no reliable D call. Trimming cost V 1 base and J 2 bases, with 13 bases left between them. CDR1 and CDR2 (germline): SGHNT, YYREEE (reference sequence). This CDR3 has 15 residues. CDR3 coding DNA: TGTGCCAGCAGCTTGTTCGGGCCAGAGACCTACGAGCAGTACTTC. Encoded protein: CASSLFGPETYEQYF.

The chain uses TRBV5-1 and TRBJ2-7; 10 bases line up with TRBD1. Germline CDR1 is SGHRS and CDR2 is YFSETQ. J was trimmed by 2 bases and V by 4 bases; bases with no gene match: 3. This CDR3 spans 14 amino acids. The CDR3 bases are TGCGCCAGCAGCCGGACAGGGGGGGCCTACGAGCAGTACTTC. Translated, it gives CASSRTGGAYEQYF. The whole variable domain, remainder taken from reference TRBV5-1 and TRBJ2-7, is KAGVTQTPRYLIKTRGQQVTLSCSPISGHRSVSWYQQTPGQGLQFLFEYFSETQRNKGNFPGRFSGRQFSNSRSEMNVSTLELGDSALYLCASSRTGGAYEQYFGPGTRLTVT.

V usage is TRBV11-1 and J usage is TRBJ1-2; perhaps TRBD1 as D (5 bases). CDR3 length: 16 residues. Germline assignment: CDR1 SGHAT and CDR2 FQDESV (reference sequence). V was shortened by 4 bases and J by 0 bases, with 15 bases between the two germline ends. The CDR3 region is CASSSLGGTSNYGYTF. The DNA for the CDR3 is TGTGCCAGCAGCTCCCTTGGCGGGACCTCTAACTATGGCTACACCTTC.

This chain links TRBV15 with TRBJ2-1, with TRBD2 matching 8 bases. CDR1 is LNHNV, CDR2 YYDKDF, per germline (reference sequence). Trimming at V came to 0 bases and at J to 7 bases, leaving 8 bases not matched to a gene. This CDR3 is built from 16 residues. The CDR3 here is CATSRDLGTSRNEQFF. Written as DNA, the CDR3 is TGTGCCACCAGCAGAGATTTGGGGACTAGTAGGAATGAGCAGTTCTTC.

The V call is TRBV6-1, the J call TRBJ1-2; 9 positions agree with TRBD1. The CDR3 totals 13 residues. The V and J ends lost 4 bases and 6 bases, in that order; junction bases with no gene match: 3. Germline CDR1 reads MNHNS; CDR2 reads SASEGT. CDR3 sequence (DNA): TGTGCCAGCAGTGGGACAGGGGTCGATGGCTACACCTTC. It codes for CASSGTGVDGYTF.

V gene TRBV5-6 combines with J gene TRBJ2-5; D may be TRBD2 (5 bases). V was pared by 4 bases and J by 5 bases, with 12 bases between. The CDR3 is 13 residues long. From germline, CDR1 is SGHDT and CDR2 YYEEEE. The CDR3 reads CASSRERMETQYF. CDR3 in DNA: TGTGCCAGCAGCAGGGAGCGAATGGAGACCCAGTACTTC.

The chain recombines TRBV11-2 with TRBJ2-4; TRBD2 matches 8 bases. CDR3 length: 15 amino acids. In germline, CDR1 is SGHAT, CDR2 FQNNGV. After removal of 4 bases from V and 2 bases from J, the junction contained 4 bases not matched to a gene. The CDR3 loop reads CASSSAGATKNIQYF. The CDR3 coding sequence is TGTGCCAGCAGCTCAGCGGGAGCCACCAAAAACATTCAGTACTTC.

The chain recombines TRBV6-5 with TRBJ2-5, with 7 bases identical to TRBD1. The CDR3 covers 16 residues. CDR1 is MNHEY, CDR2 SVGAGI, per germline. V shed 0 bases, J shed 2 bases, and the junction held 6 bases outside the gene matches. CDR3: CASSYSAAGGQETQYF. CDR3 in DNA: TGTGCCAGCAGTTACTCAGCTGCAGGGGGACAAGAGACCCAGTACTTC.

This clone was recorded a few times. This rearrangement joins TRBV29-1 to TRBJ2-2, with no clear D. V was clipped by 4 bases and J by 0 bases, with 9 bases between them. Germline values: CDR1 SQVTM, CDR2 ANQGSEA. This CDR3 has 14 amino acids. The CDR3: CSVVGRSNTGELFF. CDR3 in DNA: TGCAGCGTTGTCGGACGGTCGAACACCGGGGAGCTGTTTTTT.

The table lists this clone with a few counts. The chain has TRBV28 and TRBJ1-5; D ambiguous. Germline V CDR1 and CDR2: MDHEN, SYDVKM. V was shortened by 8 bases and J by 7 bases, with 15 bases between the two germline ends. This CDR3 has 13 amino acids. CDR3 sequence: CASAQTPPQPQHF. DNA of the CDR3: TGTGCCAGCGCCCAAACCCCTCCACAGCCCCAGCATTTT. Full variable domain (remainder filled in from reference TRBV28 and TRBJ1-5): DVKVTQSSRYLVKRTGEKVFLECVQDMDHENMFWYRQDPGLGLRLIYFSYDVKMKEKGDIPEGYSVSREKKERFSLILESASTNQTSMYLCASAQTPPQPQHFGDGTRLSIL.

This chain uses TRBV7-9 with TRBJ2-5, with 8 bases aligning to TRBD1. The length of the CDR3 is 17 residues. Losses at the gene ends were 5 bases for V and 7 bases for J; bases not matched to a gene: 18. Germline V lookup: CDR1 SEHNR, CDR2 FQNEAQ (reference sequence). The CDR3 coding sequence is TGTGCCAGCAGCGCAAGTCAGGGGACAGGCGTCGGAGTGACCCAGTACTTC. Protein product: CASSASQGTGVGVTQYF.

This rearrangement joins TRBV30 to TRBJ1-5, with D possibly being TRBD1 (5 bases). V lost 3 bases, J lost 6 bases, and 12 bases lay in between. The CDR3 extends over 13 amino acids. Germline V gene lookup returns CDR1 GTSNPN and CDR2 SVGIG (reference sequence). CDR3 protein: CAWRAGGGQPQHF. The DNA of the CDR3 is TGTGCCTGGAGGGCGGGGGGGGGTCAGCCCCAGCATTTT. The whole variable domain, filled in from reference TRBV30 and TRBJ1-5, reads SQTIHQWPATLVQPVGSPLSLECTVEGTSNPNLYWYRQAAGRGLQLLFYSVGIGQISSEVPQNLSASRPQDRQFILSSKKLLLSDSGFYLCAWRAGGGQPQHFGDGTRLSIL.

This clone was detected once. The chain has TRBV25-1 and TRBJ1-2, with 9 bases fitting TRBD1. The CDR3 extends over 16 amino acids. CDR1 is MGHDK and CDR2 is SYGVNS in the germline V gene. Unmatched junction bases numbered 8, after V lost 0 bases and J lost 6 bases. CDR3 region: CASSEYTGTGLDGYTF. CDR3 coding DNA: TGTGCCAGCAGTGAATATACGGGGACAGGGTTGGATGGCTACACCTTC.

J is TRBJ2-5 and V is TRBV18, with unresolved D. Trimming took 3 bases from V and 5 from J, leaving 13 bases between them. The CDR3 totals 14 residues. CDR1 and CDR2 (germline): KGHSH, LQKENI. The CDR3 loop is CASSPGGGSETQYF. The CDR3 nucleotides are TGTGCCAGCTCACCGGGTGGTGGTTCGGAGACCCAGTACTTC.

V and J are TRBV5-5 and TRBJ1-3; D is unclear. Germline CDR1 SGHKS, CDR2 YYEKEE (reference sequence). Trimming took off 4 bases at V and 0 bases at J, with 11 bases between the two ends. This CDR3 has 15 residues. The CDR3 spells CASSQDPYSGNTIYF. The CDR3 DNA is TGTGCCAGCAGCCAAGATCCGTACTCTGGAAACACCATATATTTT.

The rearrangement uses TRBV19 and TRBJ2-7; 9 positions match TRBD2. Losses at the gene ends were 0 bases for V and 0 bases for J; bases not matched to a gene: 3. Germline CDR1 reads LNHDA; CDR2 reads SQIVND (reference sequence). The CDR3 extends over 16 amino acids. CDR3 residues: CASSIEGSGSSYEQYF. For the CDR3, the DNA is TGTGCCAGTAGTATAGAGGGTAGCGGGAGCTCCTACGAGCAGTACTTC.

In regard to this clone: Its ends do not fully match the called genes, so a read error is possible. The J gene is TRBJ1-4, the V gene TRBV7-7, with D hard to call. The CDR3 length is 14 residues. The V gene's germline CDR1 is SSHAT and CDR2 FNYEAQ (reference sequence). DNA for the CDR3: TGTGCTAGCAGCCCAGGCGGGCTAAATGAAAAACTGTTTTTT. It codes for CASSPGGLNEKLFF.

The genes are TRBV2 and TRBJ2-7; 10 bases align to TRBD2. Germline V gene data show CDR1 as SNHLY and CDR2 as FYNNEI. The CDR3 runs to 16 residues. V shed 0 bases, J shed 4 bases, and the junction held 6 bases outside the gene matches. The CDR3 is CASSEARASGRYEQYF. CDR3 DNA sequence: TGTGCCAGCAGTGAAGCGCGGGCTAGCGGGAGATACGAGCAGTACTTC.

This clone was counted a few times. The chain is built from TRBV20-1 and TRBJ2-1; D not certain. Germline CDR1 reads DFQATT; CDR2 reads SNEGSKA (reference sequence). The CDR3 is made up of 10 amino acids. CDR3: CSPVDNEQFF. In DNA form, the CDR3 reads TGCAGCCCGGTAGACAATGAGCAGTTCTTC.

In DNA, the CDR3 is TGCGCCAGCAGCTTGTTACTAGGGGGCTTTGAGCAGTTCTTC. Translation: CASSLLLGGFEQFF. V is TRBV5-1 and J is TRBJ2-1; the match to TRBD1 covers 7 bases. After removal of 1 base from V and 9 bases from J, the junction contained 7 bases not matched to a gene. The CDR3 contains 14 residues. The germline V gene has CDR1 SGHRS and CDR2 YFSETQ.